This TCR beta chain was obtained from a study of human T cells and chemical hapten exposure. The time point: pre-sensitization, week 0. Treatment meaning: therapeutic diphenylcyclopropenone sensitization with weekly scalp DPC. The CDR3 covers 13 residues. V was pared by 2 bases and J by 12 bases, with 7 bases of the junction left unmatched. In germline, CDR1 is ENHRY, CDR2 SYGVKD. This clonotype was counted at least ten times. TCRdb re-derived calls from the RACE reads in MiXCR, one entry per CDR3 protein. The sample records approximately 320,000 distinct CDR3 sequences, 5.5% being singletons. The TCR originated in a woman aged 18-29 years with alopecia areata. Some clones in this sample may be carry-over from other donors' samples. Sample: whole blood, taken in connection with sensitization to the hapten diphenylcyclopropenone (DPC). This chain joins TRBV10-3 and TRBJ1-1, with 9 nucleotides matching TRBD1. The CDR3 loop is CAISETGGRESFF. CDR3 DNA: TGTGCCATCAGTGAGACAGGGGGCCGCGAGTCTTTCTTT.